A selection of T cell receptor beta chains follows, all from one sample in a study of control samples from healthy donors and cancer patients. Assay used: immunoSEQ multiplex PCR; TCRdb lists only in-frame clones, some missing. The table shows about 89,000 clones, with 85% to 90% occurring only once. The sample consisted of blood. These receptors all stem from a middle-aged woman in good health. CDR3s include the opening cysteine and the closing phenylalanine or tryptophan. The D gene is left open where the match is weak. Size tells how often a clone was seen (once, few, many) or the class of an expanded clone, and some rows leave it out.

CDR3 protein	J gene	V gene	clone size	D gene
CASSLTGGSQPQHF	TRBJ1-5	TRBV7-3	NA	NA
CASSLDRGSTQYF	TRBJ2-5	TRBV5-5	NA	TRBD1
CASSPFAESSTDTQYF	TRBJ2-3	TRBV7-9	NA	NA
CASSAQLGAGAGTQYF	TRBJ2-3	TRBV9	NA	NA
CASSFAGKETQYF	TRBJ2-5	TRBV12-3/TRBV12-4	NA	NA
CASSSYRVQYGYTF	TRBJ1-2	TRBV7-2	few	NA
CASSPRSNTGELFF	TRBJ2-2	TRBV5-6	NA	NA
CASGLDRDEQYF	TRBJ2-7	TRBV12-5	NA	NA
CASSSGGTGAREQYF	TRBJ2-7	TRBV7-2	NA	TRBD1
CATGLGTAITGELFF	TRBJ2-2	TRBV24-1	once	TRBD1
CATKAGLAGDKSEQYF	TRBJ2-7	TRBV10-3	NA	TRBD2
CASSYSGADIQYF	TRBJ2-4	TRBV6-5	NA	NA
CASSDSERDGGYTF	TRBJ1-2	TRBV6-4	NA	NA
CASNRALSGTVSSYEQYF	TRBJ2-7	TRBV5-6	NA	NA